This TCR beta chain was identified during a study of T cell changes during pregnancy in multiple sclerosis. Losses at the gene ends were 7 bases for V and 6 bases for J; bases not matched to a gene: 3. Per the germline V gene, CDR1 is SQVTM and CDR2 is ANQGSEA. This CDR3 is built from 11 residues. This table comes from immunoSEQ multiplex PCR, and its TCRdb copy is limited to in-frame clones, with some not included. The top ten clones hold 2.5% to 3% of a sample with 75,000 to 80,000 clones, about 92% of them seen once. V is TRBV29-1 and J is TRBJ2-1; 7 nucleotides match TRBD2. This receptor was identified in a female donor in good health, enrolled as a control in a pregnancy study. Sequencing used peripheral blood, obtained after pregnancy. The CDR3 here is CSGTRINEQFF. CDR3 nucleotide sequence: TGCAGCGGGACTAGGATCAATGAGCAGTTCTTC.